This T cell receptor beta chain was sequenced for a study of T-cell reconstitution after alpha-beta-depleted transplantation in children. Researchers prepared the TCRbeta library using unique molecular identifiers, the study reports. TCRdb reprocessed the PCR reads via MiXCR and lists one record per CDR3 protein. The data contain approximately 350,000 distinct CDR3 sequences, 13% of them singletons. The CDR3 has 15 amino acids. The germline V gene encodes CDR1 SGHTA and CDR2 FQGNSA. V lost 4 bases to trimming and J lost 13 bases, with 23 bases between them. The sequences come from PBMCs, collected from the stem cell graft. The TCR comes from a human donor who donated a stem cell graft to a child with Fanconi anemia. The chain is built from TRBV7-2 and TRBJ2-1, with a weak D call TRBD2 (5 bases). CDR3 region: CASSSERRGYGSQFF. The CDR3 nucleotides read TGTGCCAGCAGCTCCGAGCGGCGTGGCTACGGCTCTCAGTTCTTC.